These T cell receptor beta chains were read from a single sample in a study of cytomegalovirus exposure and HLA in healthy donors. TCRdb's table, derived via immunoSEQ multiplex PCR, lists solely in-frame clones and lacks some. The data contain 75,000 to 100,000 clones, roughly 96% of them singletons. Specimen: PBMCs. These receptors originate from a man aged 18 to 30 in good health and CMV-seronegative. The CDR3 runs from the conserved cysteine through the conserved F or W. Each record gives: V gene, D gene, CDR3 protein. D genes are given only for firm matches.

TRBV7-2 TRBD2 CASSSLADNEQFF
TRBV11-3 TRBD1 CASRGTGEGAKNTF
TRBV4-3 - CASSQNPLGQTNYGYTF
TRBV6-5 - CASQISGANVLTF
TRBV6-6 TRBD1 CASSYVRGDSNQPQHF
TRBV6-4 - CASREDGGYGYTF
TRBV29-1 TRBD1 CSVRTGGGETQYF
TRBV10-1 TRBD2 CASSSRLAGEGEQYF
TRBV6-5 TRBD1 CASSYATGGPGTEAFF
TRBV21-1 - CASSKEDREDYEQYF
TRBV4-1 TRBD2 CASSQDWASGRVTYEQYF
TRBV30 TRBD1 CAWSARTGDEQFF
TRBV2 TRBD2 CASSLFSGGYEQYF
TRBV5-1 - CASSLVQDYPFSNQPQHF
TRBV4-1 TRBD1 CASSQDRTVAEAFF
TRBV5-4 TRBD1 CASSPGQQNYGYTF
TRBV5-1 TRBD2 CASSLRLAGGITDTQYF
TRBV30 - CAWSGSATDTQYF
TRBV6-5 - CASSLTGTDTQYF
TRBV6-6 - CASKQTNTGELFF
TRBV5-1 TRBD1 CASSSQGTGEGKLFF
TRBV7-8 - CASSSGSPEDIQYF
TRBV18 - CASSPGMIRGGTEAFF
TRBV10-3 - CAISQGLNTEAFF
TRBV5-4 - CASSLVFYVERPTYNEQFF
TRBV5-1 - CASSLLASPVNEQFF
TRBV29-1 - CSTLPPTENYGYTF
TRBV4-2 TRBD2 CASSQQGLARNQETQYF
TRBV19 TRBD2 CASSSRRTSGIGDTGELFF
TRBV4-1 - CASSQGGLVGQPQHF
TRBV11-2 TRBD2 CASSFSGRKLYNEQFF
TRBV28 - CASSSPSSTGELFF
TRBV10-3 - CAISGGNRANTEAFF
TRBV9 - CASSDGRQGPGYGYTF
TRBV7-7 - CASSLAQNTGELFF
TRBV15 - CATSRAGGRDEKLFF
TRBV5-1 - CASSLGSGSGNTIYF
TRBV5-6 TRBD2 CASSLVLRGGIYEQYF
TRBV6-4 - CASSLHFDSYEQYF
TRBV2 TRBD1 CASRDRGLGNTIYF
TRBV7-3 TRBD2 CASSLTGTSGIEQYF
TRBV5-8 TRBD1 CASSFRTGLHEQYF
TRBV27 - CASSFYGKQPQHF
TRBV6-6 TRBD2 CASSYLTSGSGYEQYF
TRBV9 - CASSNPQRGGYGYTF
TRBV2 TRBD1 CASRIDRANQPQHF
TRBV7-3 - CASSLQASYNEQFF
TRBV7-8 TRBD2 CASTVREGSYEQYF
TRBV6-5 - CASSYESDPPGTEAFF
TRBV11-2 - CASSLGEGVSEAFF
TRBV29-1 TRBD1 CSGGQARNTEAFF